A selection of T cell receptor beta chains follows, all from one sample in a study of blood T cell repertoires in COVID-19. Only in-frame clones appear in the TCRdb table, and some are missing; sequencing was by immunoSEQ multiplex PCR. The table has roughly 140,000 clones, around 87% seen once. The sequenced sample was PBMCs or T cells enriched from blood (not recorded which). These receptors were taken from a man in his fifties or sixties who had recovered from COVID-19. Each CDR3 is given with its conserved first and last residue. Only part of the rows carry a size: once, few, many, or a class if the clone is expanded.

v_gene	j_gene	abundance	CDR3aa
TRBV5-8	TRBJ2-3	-	CASSYRGTDTQYF
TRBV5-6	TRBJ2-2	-	CASSYPPGGPYTGELFF
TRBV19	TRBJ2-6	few	CASSMSPAILGSSGANVLTF
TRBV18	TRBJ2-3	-	CASSPSGGPLSTDTQYF
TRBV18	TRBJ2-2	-	CASSQGQATGELFF
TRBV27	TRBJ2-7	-	CASRGGYEQYF
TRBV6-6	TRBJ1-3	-	CASSYPPGQADTIYF
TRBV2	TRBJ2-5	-	CASMRAGRETQYF
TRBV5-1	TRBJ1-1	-	CASSLTAATNTEAFF
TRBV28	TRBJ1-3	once	CATSTSRGNTIYF
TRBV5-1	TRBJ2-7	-	CASSLGLVSTYPYEQYF
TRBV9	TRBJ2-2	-	CASSESTSVGELFF
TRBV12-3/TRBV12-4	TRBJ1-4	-	CASRQPANEKLFF
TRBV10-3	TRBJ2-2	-	CAIRPGQGNTGELFF